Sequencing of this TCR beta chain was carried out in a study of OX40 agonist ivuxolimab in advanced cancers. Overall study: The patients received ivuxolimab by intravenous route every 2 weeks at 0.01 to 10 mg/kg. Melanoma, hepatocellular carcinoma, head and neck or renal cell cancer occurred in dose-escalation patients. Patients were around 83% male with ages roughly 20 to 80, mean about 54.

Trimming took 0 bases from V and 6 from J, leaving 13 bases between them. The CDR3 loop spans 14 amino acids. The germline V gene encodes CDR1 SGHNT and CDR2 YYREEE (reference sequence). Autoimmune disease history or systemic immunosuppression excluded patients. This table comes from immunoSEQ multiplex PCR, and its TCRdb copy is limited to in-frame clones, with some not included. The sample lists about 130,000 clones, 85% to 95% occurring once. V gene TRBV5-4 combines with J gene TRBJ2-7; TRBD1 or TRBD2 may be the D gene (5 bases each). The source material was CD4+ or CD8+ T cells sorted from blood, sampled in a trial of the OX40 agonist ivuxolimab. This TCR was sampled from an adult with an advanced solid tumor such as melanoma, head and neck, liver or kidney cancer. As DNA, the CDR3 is TGTGCCAGCAGCTTGGGACAGAGCGCGGGCGAGCAGTACTTC. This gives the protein CASSLGQSAGEQYF.